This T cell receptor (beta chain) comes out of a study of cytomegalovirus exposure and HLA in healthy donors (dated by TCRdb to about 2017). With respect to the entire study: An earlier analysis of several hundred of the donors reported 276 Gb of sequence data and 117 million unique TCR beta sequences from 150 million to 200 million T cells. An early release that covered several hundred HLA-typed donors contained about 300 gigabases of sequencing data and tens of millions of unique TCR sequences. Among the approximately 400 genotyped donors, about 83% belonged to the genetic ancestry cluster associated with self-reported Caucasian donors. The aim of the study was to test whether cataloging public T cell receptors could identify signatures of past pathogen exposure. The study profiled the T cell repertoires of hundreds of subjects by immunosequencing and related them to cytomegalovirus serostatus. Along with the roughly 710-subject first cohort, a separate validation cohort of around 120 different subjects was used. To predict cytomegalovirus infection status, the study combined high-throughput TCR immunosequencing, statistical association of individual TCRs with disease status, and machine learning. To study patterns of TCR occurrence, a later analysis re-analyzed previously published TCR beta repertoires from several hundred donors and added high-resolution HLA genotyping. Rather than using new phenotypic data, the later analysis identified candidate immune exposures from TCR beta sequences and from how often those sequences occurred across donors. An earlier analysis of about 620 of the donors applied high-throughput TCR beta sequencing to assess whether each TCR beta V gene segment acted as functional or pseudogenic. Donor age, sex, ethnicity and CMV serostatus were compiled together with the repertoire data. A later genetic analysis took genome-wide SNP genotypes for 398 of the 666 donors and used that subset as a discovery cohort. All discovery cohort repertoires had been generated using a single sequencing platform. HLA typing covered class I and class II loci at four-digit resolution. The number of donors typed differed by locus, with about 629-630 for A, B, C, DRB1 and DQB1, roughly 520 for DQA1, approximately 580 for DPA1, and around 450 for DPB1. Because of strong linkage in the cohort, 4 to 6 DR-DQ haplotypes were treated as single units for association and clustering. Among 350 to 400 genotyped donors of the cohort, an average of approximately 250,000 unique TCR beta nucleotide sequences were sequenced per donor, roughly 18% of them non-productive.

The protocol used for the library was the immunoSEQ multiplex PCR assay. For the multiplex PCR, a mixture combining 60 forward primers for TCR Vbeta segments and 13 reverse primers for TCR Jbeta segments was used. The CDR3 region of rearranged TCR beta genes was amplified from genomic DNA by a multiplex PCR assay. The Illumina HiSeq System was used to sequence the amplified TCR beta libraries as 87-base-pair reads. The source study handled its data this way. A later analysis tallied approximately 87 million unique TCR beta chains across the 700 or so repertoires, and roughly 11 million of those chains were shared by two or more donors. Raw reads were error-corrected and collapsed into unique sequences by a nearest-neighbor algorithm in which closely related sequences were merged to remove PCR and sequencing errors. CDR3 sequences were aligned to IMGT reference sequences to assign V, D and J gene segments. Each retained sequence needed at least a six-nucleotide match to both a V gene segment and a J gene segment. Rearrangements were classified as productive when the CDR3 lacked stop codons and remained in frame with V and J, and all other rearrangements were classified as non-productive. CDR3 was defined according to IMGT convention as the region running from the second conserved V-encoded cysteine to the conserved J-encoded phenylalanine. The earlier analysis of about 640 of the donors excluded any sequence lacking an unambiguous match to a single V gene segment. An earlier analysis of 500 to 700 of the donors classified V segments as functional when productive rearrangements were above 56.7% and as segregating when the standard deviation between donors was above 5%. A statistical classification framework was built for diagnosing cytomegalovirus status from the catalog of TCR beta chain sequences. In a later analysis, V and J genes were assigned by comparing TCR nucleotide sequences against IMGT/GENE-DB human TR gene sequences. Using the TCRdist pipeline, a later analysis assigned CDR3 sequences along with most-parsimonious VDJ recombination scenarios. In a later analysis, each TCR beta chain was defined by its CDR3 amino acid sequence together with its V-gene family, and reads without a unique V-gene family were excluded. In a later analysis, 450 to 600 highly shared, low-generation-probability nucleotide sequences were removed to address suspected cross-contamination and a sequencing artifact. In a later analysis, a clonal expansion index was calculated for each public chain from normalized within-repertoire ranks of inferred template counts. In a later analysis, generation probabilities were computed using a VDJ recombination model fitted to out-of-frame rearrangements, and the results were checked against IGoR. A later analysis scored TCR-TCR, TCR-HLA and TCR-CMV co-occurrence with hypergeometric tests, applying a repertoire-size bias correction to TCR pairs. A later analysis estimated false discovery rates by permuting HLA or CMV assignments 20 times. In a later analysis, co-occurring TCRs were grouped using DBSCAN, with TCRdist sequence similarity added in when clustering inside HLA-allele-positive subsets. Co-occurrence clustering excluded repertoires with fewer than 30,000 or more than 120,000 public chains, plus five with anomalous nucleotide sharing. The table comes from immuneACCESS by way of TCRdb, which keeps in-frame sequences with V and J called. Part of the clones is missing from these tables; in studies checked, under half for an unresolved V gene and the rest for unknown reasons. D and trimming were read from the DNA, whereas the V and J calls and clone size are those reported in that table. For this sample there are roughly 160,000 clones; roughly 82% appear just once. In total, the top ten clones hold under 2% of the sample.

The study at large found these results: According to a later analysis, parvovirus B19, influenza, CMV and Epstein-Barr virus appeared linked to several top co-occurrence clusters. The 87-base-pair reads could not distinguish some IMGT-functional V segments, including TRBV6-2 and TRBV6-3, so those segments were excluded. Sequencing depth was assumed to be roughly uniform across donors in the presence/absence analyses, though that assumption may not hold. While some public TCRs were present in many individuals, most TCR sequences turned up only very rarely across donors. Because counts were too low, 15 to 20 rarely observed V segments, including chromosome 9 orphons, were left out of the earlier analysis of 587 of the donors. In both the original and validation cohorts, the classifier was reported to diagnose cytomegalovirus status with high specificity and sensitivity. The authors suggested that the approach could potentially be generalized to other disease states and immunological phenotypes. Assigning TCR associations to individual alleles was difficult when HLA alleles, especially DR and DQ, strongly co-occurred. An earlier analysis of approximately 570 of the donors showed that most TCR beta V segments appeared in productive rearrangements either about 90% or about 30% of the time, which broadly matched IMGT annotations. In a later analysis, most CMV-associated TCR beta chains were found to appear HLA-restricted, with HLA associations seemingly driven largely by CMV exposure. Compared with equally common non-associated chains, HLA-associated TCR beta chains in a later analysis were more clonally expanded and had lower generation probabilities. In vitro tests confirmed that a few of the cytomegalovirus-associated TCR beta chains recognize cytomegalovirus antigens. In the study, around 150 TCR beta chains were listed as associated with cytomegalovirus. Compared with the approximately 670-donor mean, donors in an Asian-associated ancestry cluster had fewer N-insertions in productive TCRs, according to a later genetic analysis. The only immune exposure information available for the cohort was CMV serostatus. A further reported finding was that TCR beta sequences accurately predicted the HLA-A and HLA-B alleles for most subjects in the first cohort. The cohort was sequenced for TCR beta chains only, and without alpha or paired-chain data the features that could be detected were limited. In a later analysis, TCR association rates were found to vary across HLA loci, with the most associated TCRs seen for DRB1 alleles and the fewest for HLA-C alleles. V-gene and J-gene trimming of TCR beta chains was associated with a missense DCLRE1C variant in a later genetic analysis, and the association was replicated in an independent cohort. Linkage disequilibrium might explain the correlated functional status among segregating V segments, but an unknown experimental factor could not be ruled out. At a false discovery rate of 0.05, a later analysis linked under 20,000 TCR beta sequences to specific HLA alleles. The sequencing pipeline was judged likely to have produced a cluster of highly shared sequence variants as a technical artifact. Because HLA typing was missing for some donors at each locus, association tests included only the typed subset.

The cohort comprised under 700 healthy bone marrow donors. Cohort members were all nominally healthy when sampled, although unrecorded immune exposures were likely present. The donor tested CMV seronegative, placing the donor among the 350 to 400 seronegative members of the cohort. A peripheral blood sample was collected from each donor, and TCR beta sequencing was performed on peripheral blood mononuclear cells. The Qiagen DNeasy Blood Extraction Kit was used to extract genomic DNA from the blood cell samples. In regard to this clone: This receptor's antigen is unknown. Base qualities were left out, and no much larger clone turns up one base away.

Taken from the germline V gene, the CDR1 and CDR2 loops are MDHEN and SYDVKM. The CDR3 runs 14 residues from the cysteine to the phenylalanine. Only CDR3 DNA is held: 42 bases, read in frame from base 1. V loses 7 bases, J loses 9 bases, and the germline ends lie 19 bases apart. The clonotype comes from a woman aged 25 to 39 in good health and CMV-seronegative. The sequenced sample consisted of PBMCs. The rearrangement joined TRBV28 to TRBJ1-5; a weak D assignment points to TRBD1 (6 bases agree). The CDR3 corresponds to CASNKDRPGRPQHF. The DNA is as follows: TGTGCCAGCAATAAAGACAGGCCAGGCCGGCCCCAGCATTTT. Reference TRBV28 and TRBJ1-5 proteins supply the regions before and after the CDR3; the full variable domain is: DVKVTQSSRYLVKRTGEKVFLECVQDMDHENMFWYRQDPGLGLRLIYFSYDVKMKEKGDIPEGYSVSREKKERFSLILESASTNQTSMYLCASNKDRPGRPQHFGDGTRLSIL.